One sample yielded the 2 T cell receptor beta chains listed below, sequenced in a study of cytomegalovirus exposure and HLA in healthy donors. 60 Vbeta and 13 Jbeta primers were used in PCR. Profiled with immunoSEQ multiplex PCR; TCRdb holds only in-frame clones, not every one. The sample contains 200,000 to 250,000 clones, roughly 80% of which appear only once. Specimen: PBMCs. These receptors were collected from a woman aged 40 to 55 in good health and CMV-seronegative.

This clone occurred once. The rearrangement uses TRBV7-9 and TRBJ1-1, with D hard to call. This CDR3 is 14 amino acids long. CDR1 is SEHNR, CDR2 FQNEAQ, per germline (reference sequence). With 3 bases removed from V and 4 bases from J, the gap between germline ends came to 12 bases. The CDR3 is CASSLDFSGTEAFF. The CDR3 DNA reads as TGTGCCAGCAGCTTGGACTTTTCAGGCACTGAAGCTTTCTTT. Drawing the rest from reference TRBV7-9 and TRBJ1-1, the complete variable domain is DTGVSQNPRHKITKRGQNVTFRCDPISEHNRLYWYRQTLGQGPEFLTYFQNEAQLEKSRLLSDRFSAERPKGSFSTLEIQRTEQGDSAMYLCASSLDFSGTEAFFGQGTRLTVV.

V and J are TRBV6-6 and TRBJ1-1; no reliable D call. The germline V and J ends were trimmed by 6 bases and 0 bases, with 8 bases remaining between them. Germline V CDR1 and CDR2: MNHNY, SVGAGI (reference sequence). CDR3 length: 13 residues. CDR3 coding DNA: TGTGCCAGCAGCCGATGGCTGAACACTGAAGCTTTCTTT. This translates into CASSRWLNTEAFF.